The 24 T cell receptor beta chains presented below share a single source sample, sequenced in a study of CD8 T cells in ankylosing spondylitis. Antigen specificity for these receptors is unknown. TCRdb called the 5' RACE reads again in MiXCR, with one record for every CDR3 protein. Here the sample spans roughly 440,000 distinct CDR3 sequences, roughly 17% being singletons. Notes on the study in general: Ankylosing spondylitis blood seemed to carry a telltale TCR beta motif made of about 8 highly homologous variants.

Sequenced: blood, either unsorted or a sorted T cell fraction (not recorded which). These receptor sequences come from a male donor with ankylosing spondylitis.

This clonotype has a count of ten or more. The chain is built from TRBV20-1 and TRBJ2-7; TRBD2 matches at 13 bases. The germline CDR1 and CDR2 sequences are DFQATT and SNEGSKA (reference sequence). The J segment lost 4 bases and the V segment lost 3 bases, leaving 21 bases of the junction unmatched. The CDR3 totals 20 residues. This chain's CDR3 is CSASPTGGAGTSGTAYEQYF. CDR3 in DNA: TGCAGTGCTAGCCCTACAGGGGGGGCCGGGACTAGCGGGACGGCGTACGAGCAGTACTTC.

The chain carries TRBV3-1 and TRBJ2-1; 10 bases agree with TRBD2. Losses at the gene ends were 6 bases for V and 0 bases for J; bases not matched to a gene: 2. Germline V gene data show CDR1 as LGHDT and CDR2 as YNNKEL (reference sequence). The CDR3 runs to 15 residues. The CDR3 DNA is TGTGCCAGCAGAAGCGGGAGGGCCTCCTACAATGAGCAGTTCTTC. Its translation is CASRSGRASYNEQFF.

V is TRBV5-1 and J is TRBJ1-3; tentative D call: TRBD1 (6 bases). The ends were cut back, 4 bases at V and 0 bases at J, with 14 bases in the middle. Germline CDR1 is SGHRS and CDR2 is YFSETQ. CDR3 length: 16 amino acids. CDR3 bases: TGCGCCAGCAGCCCAGGACAGCCCGGCTCTGGAAACACCATATATTTT. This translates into CASSPGQPGSGNTIYF.

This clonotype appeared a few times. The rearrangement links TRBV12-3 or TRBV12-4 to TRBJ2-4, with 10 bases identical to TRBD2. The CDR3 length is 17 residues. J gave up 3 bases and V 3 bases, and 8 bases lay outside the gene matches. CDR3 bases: TGTGCCAGCAGTTTTTGGTCTAGCGGGAGCGTCAAAAACATTCAGTACTTC. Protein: CASSFWSSGSVKNIQYF.

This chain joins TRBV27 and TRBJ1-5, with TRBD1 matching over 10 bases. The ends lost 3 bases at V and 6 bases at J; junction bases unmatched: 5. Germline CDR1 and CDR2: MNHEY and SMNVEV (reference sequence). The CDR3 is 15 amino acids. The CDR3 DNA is TGTGCCAGCAGTTTCGGACAGGGGGTGGGTCAGCCCCAGCATTTT. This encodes CASSFGQGVGQPQHF.

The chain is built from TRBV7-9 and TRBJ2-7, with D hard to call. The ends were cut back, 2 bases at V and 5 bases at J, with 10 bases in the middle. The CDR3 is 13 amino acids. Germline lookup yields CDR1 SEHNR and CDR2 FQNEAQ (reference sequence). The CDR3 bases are TGTGCCAGCAGCTTATTGGCCCGGGACGAGCAGTACTTC. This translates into CASSLLARDEQYF.

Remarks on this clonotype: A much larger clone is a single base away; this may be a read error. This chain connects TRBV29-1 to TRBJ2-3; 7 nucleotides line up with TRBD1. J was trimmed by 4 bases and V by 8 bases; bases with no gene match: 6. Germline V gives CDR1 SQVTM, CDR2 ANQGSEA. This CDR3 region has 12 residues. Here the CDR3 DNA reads TGCAGCACCGACAGGGCGTCAGATACGCAGTATTTT. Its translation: CSTDRASDTQYF.

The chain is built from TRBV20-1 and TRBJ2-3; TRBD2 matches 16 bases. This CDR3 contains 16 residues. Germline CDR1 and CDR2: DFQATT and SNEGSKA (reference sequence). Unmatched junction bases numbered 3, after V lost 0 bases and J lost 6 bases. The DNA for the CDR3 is TGCAGTGCTAGAGACGGGACTAGCGGGAGGGATGATACGCAGTATTTT. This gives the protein CSARDGTSGRDDTQYF.

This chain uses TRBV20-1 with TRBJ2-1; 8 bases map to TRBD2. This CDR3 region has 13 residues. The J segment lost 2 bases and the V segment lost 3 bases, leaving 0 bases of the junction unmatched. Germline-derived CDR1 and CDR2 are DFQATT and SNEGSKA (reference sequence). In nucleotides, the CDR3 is TGCAGTGCTAGCGGGAGGGCCTACAATGAGCAGTTCTTC. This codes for CSASGRAYNEQFF.

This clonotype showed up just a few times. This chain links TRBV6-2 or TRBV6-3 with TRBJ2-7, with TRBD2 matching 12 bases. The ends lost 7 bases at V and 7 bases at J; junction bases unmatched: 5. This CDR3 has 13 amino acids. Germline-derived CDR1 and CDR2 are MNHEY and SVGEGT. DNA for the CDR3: TGTGCCAGCACGCTAGCGGGAGGGAATGAGCAGTACTTC. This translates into CASTLAGGNEQYF.

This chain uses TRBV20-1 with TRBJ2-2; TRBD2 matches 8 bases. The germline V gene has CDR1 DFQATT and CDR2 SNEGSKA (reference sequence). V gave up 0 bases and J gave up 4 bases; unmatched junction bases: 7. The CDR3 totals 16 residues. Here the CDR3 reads CSARDRREGVTGELFF. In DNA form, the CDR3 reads TGCAGTGCTAGAGATCGACGGGAGGGGGTCACCGGGGAGCTGTTTTTT.

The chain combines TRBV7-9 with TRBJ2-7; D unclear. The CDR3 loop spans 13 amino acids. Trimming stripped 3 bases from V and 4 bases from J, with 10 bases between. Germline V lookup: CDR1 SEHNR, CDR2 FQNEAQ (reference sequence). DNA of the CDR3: TGTGCCAGCAGCTTCGCCAAAAAGTACGAGCAGTACTTC. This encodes CASSFAKKYEQYF.

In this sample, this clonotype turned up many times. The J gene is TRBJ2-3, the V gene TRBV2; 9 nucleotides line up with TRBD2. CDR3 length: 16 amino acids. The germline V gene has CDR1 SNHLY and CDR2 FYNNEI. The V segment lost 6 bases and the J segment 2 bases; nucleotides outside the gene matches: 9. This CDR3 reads CASRPLAGTPTDTQYF. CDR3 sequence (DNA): TGTGCCAGCAGGCCGCTAGCGGGAACCCCCACAGATACGCAGTATTTT.

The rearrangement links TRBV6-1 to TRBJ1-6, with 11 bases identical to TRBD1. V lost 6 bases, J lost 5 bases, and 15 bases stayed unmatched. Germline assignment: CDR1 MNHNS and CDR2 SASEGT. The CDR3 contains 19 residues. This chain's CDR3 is CASSPRDRGNLVHNSPLHF. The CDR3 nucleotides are TGTGCCAGCAGCCCACGGGACAGGGGGAACCTCGTACATAATTCACCCCTCCACTTT.

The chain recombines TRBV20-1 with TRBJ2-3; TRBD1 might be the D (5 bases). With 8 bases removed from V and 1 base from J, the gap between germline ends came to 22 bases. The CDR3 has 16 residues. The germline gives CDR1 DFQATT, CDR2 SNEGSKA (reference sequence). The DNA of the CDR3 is TGCAGTATACCCACGGGCAGGGCGTTTGGCACAGATACGCAGTATTTT. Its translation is CSIPTGRAFGTDTQYF.

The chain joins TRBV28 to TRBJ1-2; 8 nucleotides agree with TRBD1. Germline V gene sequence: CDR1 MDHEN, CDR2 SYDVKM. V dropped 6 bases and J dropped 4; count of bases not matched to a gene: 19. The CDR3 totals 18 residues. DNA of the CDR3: TGTGCCAGCAGGCAAACAGACAGGGGAGTTAGGGACACCTATGGCTACACCTTC. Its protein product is CASRQTDRGVRDTYGYTF.

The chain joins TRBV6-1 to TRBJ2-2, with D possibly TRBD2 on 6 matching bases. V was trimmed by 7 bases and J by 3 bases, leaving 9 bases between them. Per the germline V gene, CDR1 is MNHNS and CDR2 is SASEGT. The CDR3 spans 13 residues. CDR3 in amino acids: CASMGGHTGELFF. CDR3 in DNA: TGTGCCAGCATGGGGGGTCACACCGGGGAGCTGTTTTTT.

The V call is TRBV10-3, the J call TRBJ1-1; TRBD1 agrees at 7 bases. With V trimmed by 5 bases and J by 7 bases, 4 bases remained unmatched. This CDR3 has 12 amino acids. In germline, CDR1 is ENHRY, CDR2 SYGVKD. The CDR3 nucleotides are TGTGCCATCAGTCGCGGGACAGATGAAGCTTTCTTT. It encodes CAISRGTDEAFF.

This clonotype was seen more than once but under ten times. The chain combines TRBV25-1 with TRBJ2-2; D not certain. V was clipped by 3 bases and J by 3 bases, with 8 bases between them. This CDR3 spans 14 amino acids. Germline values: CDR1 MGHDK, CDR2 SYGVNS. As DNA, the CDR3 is TGTGCCAGCAGTGATTGGACGGACACCGGGGAGCTGTTTTTT. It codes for CASSDWTDTGELFF.

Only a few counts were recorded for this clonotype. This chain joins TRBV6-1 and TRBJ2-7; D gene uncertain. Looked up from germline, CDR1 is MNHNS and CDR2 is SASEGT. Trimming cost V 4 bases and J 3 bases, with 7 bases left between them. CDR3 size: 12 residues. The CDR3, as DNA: TGTGCCAGCAGTGGAGGAGTCTACGAGCAGTACTTC. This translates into CASSGGVYEQYF.

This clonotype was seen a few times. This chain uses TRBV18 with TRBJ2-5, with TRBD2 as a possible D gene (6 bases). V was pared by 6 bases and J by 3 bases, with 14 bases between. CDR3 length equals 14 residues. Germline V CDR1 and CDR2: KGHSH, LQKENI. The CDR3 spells CASSSGPGEETQYF. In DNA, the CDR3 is TGTGCCAGCTCTTCTGGACCGGGGGAAGAGACCCAGTACTTC.

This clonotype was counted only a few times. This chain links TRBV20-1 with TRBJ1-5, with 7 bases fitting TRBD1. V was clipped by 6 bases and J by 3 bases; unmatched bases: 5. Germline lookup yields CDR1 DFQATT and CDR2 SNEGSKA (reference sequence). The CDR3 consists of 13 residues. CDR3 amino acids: CSARQGANQPQHF. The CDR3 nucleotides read TGCAGTGCCAGACAGGGTGCCAATCAGCCCCAGCATTTT.

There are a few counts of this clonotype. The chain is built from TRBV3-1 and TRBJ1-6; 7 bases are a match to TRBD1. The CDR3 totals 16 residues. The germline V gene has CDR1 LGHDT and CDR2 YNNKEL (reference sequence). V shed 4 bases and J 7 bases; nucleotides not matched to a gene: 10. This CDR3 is CASSLRQGNMNSPLHF. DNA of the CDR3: TGTGCCAGCAGCCTTAGACAGGGAAATATGAATTCACCCCTCCACTTT.

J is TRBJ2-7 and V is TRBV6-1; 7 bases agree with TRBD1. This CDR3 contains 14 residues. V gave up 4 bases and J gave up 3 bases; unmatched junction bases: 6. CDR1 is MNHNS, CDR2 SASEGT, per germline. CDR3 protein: CASSGQGKVYEQYF. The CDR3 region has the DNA TGTGCCAGCAGTGGACAGGGAAAGGTCTACGAGCAGTACTTC.